A selection of T cell receptor beta chains follows, all from one sample in a study of blood T cell repertoires in COVID-19. Libraries were prepared by immunoSEQ multiplex PCR; TCRdb keeps only in-frame clonotypes and omits some of them. The profile shows about 240,000 clones, approximately 83% of them singletons. The specimen sequenced was peripheral blood. All receptors derive from a woman of 80 years or more with acute or convalescent COVID-19. Both conserved end residues are trimmed from each CDR3.

V,J,CDR3
TRBV5-4,TRBJ1-4,ASSSGQKGANEKLF
TRBV7-2,TRBJ1-1,ASSLASGGGRATEAF
TRBV27,TRBJ2-7,ASKSFQQGYEQY
TRBV2,TRBJ1-4,ASTGGWTTTNEKLF
TRBV2,TRBJ1-6,ASRSASSYNSPLH
TRBV7-2,TRBJ2-5,ASSSGNLRETQY
TRBV14,TRBJ1-5,ASSPGDRRDQPQH
TRBV28,TRBJ1-2,AARSGTGGAGGYT
TRBV7-2,TRBJ1-6,ASTQRTGLGSPLH
TRBV5-1,TRBJ1-2,ASSSTGIQLST
TRBV5-1,TRBJ2-4,ASSRGQGAAKNIQY
TRBV5-1,TRBJ2-7,ASSGQGIHEQY
TRBV12-5,TRBJ2-1,ASGLVAGKDSEQF
TRBV24-1,TRBJ1-5,ATGGRGGGGNQPQH
TRBV7-9,TRBJ1-1,ASSVDRVTEAF
TRBV14,TRBJ1-1,ASSPQVLNTEAF
TRBV6-4,TRBJ1-1,ANTTESNTEAF
TRBV5-1,TRBJ2-7,ASSPTGTGIAYEQY
TRBV11-2,TRBJ2-3,ASSLAGQVADTQY
TRBV9,TRBJ2-3,ASSPGRGLSDTQY
TRBV5-1,TRBJ1-4,ASSHDRGSEKLF
TRBV23-1,TRBJ1-6,ASSHQGTRGTNSMAYNSPLH
TRBV6-6,TRBJ1-1,ASTKQVGGSYTEAF
TRBV5-5,TRBJ1-2,ASSPSAGVSGYT
TRBV28,TRBJ2-7,ASSSSDRVPNYEQY
TRBV28,TRBJ1-3,ASSKDSVSGNTIY
TRBV6-5,TRBJ1-1,ASSQQGLNTEAF
TRBV7-9,TRBJ1-2,ASSLDPGQGSRGGYT
TRBV5-1,TRBJ1-6,ASSSTGDNSPLH
TRBV11-2,TRBJ1-1,ASNKEGRAGTEAF
TRBV3-1/TRBV3-2,TRBJ2-2,ASSQWATGELF
TRBV7-8,TRBJ1-6,ASSLDRVGNSPLH
TRBV3-1/TRBV3-2,TRBJ1-2,ASSRRDSANYGYT
TRBV27,TRBJ2-7,ASSNGYEQY
TRBV4-2,TRBJ1-1,ASSRAGSNTEAF
TRBV2,TRBJ1-6,ASSPSGSGGYNSPLH
TRBV5-4,TRBJ2-1,ASSLEASPYNEQF
TRBV7-2,TRBJ1-3,ASRPSGGNTIY
TRBV7-2,TRBJ1-1,ASSPRGQWGTEAF
TRBV28,TRBJ2-5,ATSDSQETQY
TRBV5-8,TRBJ2-5,ASSLPGLAGALPQY
TRBV4-1,TRBJ1-2,ASSQVGQHYGYT
TRBV7-9,TRBJ2-2,ASSTDRNTGELF
TRBV19,TRBJ2-7,ASRQGATYEQY
TRBV4-2,TRBJ2-4,ASSQGRVNIQY
TRBV2,TRBJ2-7,ASRAGQGPS
TRBV25-1,TRBJ1-5,ASSESGIQGVQPQH
TRBV18,TRBJ2-3,ASSPGRRGGDTQY
TRBV28,TRBJ2-2,ASQAHTGELF
TRBV29-1,TRBJ1-2,SVGDTSYT
TRBV19,TRBJ2-7,ASSVGTGGNYEQY
TRBV15,TRBJ1-3,ATSILVGNTIY
TRBV5-1,TRBJ1-2,ASSLGAEVYGYT
TRBV5-8,TRBJ1-1,ASSLGGGYTEAF